This T cell receptor beta chain was identified in a study of cytomegalovirus exposure and HLA in healthy donors listed by TCRdb under 2017. Some background on the complete study: An earlier analysis of fewer than 750 of the donors reported about 300 Gb of sequence data and about 120 million unique TCR beta sequences obtained from around 180 million T cells. An early release that covered about 640 HLA-typed donors contained 250 to 350 gigabases of sequencing data and 70 million to 100 million unique TCR sequences. Of the roughly 400 genotyped donors, approximately 82% fell in the genetic ancestry cluster associated with self-reported Caucasian donors. The study was designed to test whether signatures of past pathogen exposure could be identified by cataloging public T cell receptors. The study used immunosequencing to profile the T cell repertoires of about 670 subjects and linked those repertoires to cytomegalovirus serostatus. Along with the approximately 700-subject first cohort, a separate validation cohort of over a hundred different subjects was used. High-throughput TCR immunosequencing, statistical association of individual TCRs with disease status, and machine learning were combined to predict cytomegalovirus infection status. In a later analysis, previously published TCR beta repertoires from several hundred donors were re-analyzed and high-resolution HLA genotyping was added so that TCR occurrence patterns could be studied. Rather than drawing on any new phenotypic data, the later analysis identified candidate immune exposures from TCR beta sequences and the way those sequences occurred across donors. An earlier analysis of more than 450 of the donors used high-throughput TCR beta sequencing to judge whether each TCR beta V gene segment behaved as functional or pseudogenic. Donor age, sex, ethnicity and CMV serostatus were collected together with the repertoire data. A later genetic analysis used genome-wide SNP genotypes for about 65% of the 666 donors, treating that subset as a discovery cohort. Every discovery cohort repertoire had been produced on one sequencing platform. HLA typing covered class I and class II loci at four-digit resolution. The number of typed donors differed by locus: roughly 620-640 for A, B, C, DRB1 and DQB1; 522 for DQA1; approximately 600 for DPA1; and some 450 for DPB1. Several DR-DQ haplotypes were handled as single units for association and clustering because linkage in the cohort was strong. On average, roughly 240,000 unique TCR beta nucleotide sequences were sequenced per donor among 398 genotyped donors of the cohort, with roughly 20% of those sequences being non-productive.

V trim: 8 bases; J trim: 6 bases; unmatched bases: 3. The CDR3 starts with the cysteine, ends with the phenylalanine, and has 11 residues. Only CDR3 DNA is held: 33 bases, read in frame from base 1. From a lookup of the germline V gene, CDR1 and CDR2 are MNHEY and SVGAGI. Study-level results and caveats: In a later genetic analysis, a missense DCLRE1C variant was associated with V-gene and J-gene trimming of TCR beta chains, and the association was replicated in an independent cohort. In an earlier analysis of fewer than 700 of the donors, most TCR beta V segments appeared in productive rearrangements about 90% or about 30% of the time, broadly matching IMGT annotations. This cohort had only TCR beta chains sequenced, and the lack of alpha or paired-chain data limited which features could be detected. In a later analysis, the rate of TCR association differed among HLA loci, with DRB1 alleles having the most associated TCRs and HLA-C alleles having the fewest. A few of the identified cytomegalovirus-associated TCR beta chains were confirmed in vitro to be specific for cytomegalovirus antigens. The classifier was reported to diagnose cytomegalovirus status with high specificity and sensitivity in both the original and validation cohorts. Most TCR sequences were observed very rarely across donors, whereas some public TCRs were present in many individuals. A further reported finding was that TCR beta sequences accurately predicted the HLA-A and HLA-B alleles for most subjects in the first cohort. According to a later genetic analysis, donors in an Asian-associated ancestry cluster had fewer N-insertions in productive TCRs than the roughly 660-donor mean. According to the authors, the approach could potentially be generalized to other disease states and immunological phenotypes. In a later analysis, HLA-associated TCR beta chains showed more clonal expansion and lower generation probabilities than non-associated chains that were equally common. The presence/absence analyses assumed that sequencing depth was roughly uniform across donors, and that assumption may not be true. A group of highly shared sequence variants was considered likely to be a technical artifact of the sequencing pipeline. Because some donors lacked HLA typing at each locus, the association tests relied only on the typed subset. According to a later analysis, parvovirus B19, influenza, CMV and Epstein-Barr virus appeared linked to several top co-occurrence clusters. In a later analysis, most CMV-associated TCR beta chains were found to appear HLA-restricted, with HLA associations seemingly driven largely by CMV exposure. For the cohort, immune exposure information was limited to CMV serostatus. The earlier analysis of 587 of the donors excluded 15 to 20 rarely observed V segments, including chromosome 9 orphons, because counts were too low. Correlated functional status among segregating V segments might be attributable to linkage disequilibrium, but an unknown experimental factor could not be ruled out. In the study, around 160 TCR beta chains were listed as associated with cytomegalovirus. Because the 87-base-pair reads could not distinguish some IMGT-functional V segments, including TRBV6-2 and TRBV6-3, those segments were excluded. A later analysis associated about 17,000 TCR beta sequences with specific HLA alleles at a false discovery rate of 0.05. When HLA alleles, especially DR and DQ, strongly co-occurred, TCR associations were difficult to assign to individual alleles.

Library method: the immunoSEQ multiplex PCR assay. A mixture of 60 forward primers for TCR Vbeta segments and 13 reverse primers for TCR Jbeta segments was used in the multiplex PCR. The CDR3 region of rearranged TCR beta genes was amplified from genomic DNA with a multiplex PCR assay. On the Illumina HiSeq System, the amplified TCR beta libraries were sequenced as 87-base-pair reads. Per the source publication's procedure: In a later analysis, tens of millions of unique TCR beta chains were counted across the 650 to 750 repertoires, and about 9.9 million of these chains were shared by at least two donors. A nearest-neighbor algorithm error-corrected the raw reads and collapsed the reads into unique sequences, merging closely related sequences to remove PCR and sequencing errors. V, D and J gene segments were assigned by aligning CDR3 sequences to IMGT reference sequences. For a sequence to be retained, a match of at least six nucleotides was required to both a V gene segment and a J gene segment. A rearrangement counted as productive if the CDR3 had no stop codons and remained in frame with V and J, and every other rearrangement counted as non-productive. Following IMGT convention, CDR3 was defined as the stretch from the second conserved V-encoded cysteine up to the conserved J-encoded phenylalanine. The earlier analysis of about 590 of the donors excluded sequences that lacked an unambiguous match to a single V gene segment. In an earlier analysis of 587 of the donors, V segments were called functional above 56.7% productive rearrangements and were called segregating when the between-donor standard deviation exceeded 5%. A statistical classification framework was built for diagnosing cytomegalovirus status from the catalog of TCR beta chain sequences. In a later analysis, V and J genes were assigned by comparing TCR nucleotide sequences against IMGT/GENE-DB human TR gene sequences. The TCRdist pipeline was used in a later analysis to assign CDR3 sequences and most-parsimonious VDJ recombination scenarios. In a later analysis, each TCR beta chain was defined by its CDR3 amino acid sequence together with its V-gene family, and reads without a unique V-gene family were excluded. To address suspected cross-contamination and a sequencing artifact, a later analysis removed approximately 590 highly shared, low-generation-probability nucleotide sequences. For each public chain, a later analysis derived a clonal expansion index from normalized ranks of inferred template counts within each repertoire. Generation probabilities in a later analysis came from a VDJ recombination model fitted to out-of-frame rearrangements, and those results were checked against IGoR. In a later analysis, TCR-TCR, TCR-HLA and TCR-CMV co-occurrence was scored with hypergeometric tests, and a repertoire-size bias correction was applied to TCR pairs. To estimate false discovery rates, a later analysis permuted the HLA or CMV assignments 20 times. In a later analysis, co-occurring TCRs were grouped with DBSCAN, and TCRdist sequence similarity was added when clustering was performed within HLA-allele-positive subsets. Repertoires with fewer than 30,000 or more than 120,000 public chains, plus five repertoires with anomalous nucleotide sharing, were excluded from co-occurrence clustering. TCRdb carries this immuneACCESS record with in-frame sequences only. Its versions omit some clonotypes, under half of them owing to an unresolved V gene in the studies checked, with the rest unexplained. V and J calls plus clone size are reproduced from that table; the DNA served to infer D and trimming. This sample is represented by some 150,000 clones; around three quarters of them were singletons. The ten largest make up 2% to 2.5% of the sample.

The cohort was made up of about 610 healthy bone marrow donors. Cohort members were all nominally healthy when sampled, although unrecorded immune exposures were likely present. The donor was CMV seropositive and belonged to the group of 250 to 350 seropositive cohort members. Every donor gave a peripheral blood sample, and the peripheral blood mononuclear cells from that sample were used for TCR beta sequencing. The Qiagen DNeasy Blood Extraction Kit was used to extract genomic DNA from the blood cell samples. Of note for this clone: Its binding antigen is unknown. Base qualities are missing; no much larger clone stands one base away.

Sequenced: PBMCs. This clonotype was obtained from a woman aged 25 to 39 in good health and CMV-seropositive. The rearrangement combines TRBV6-5 with TRBJ1-1, with TRBD1 identical over 7 junction bases. This receptor carries the CDR3 CASGGTAEAFF. Read as DNA, the sequence is TGTGCCAGCGGAGGGACAGCTGAAGCTTTCTTT.